Below, 24 T cell receptor beta chains from the same sample are listed, as sequenced in a study of OX40 agonist ivuxolimab in advanced cancers. The library relied on the immunoSEQ multiplex PCR assay. The immuneACCESS repertoire file appears here via TCRdb, limited to in-frame rearrangements. These files lack a portion of the clones; in checked studies, under half of the deficit traces to unresolved V genes, and the cause of the others is not known. The sample table contains about 61,000 clones; only one count was recorded for approximately 92% of them. Around 20% of the sample goes to the ten largest clones. Sequenced material: CD4+ or CD8+ T cells sorted from blood, taken in a trial of the OX40 agonist ivuxolimab. Every receptor here comes from an adult with an advanced solid tumor such as melanoma, head and neck, liver or kidney cancer.

This chain uses TRBV21-1 with TRBJ1-5; the table names TRBD1, a call not compared with the DNA. TRBV21-1 is given as a pseudogene. The CDR3 sequence is 17 residues long. The CDR3 is CASRGLGQDHSNQPQHF. CDR3 bases: TGTGCCAGCAGGGGTCTGGGGCAGGACCATAGCAATCAGCCCCAGCATTTT.

Concerning this clone itself: Within the sample, other DNA sequences also encode this same CDR3. The rearrangement links TRBV4-1 to TRBJ1-5; D perhaps matches TRBD1 (6 bases). Trimming shortened V by 3 bases and J by 7 bases, and 13 bases separated the two germline ends. This CDR3 spans 14 amino acids. The germline V gene encodes CDR1 MGHRA and CDR2 YSYEKL. The CDR3, as DNA: TGCGCCAGCAGCCAGTATACAGGGTCCCAGCCCCAGCATTTT. Protein product: CASSQYTGSQPQHF.

There are a few counts of this clone. Other nucleotide sequences in the sample specify the same CDR3. The J gene is TRBJ1-5, the V gene TRBV30, with D possibly being TRBD1 (5 bases). Trimming left V 5 bases short and J 0 bases short, with 11 bases between. The CDR3 has 14 residues. Germline loops: CDR1 GTSNPN, CDR2 SVGIG (reference sequence). CDR3 DNA: TGTGCCTGGGGAGGGGAAAATAGCAATCAGCCCCAGCATTTT. Translated, it gives CAWGGENSNQPQHF.

The chain links TRBV28 to TRBJ1-5; no definite D call. V was clipped by 3 bases and J by 0 bases, with 12 bases between them. The CDR3 runs to 16 residues. Germline loops: CDR1 MDHEN, CDR2 SYDVKM. The CDR3 loop is CASSFVRSYSNQPQHF. CDR3 bases: TGTGCCAGCAGTTTCGTCAGGAGTTATAGCAATCAGCCCCAGCATTTT.

This chain links TRBV30 with TRBJ2-1; no clear D gene. The CDR3 is 13 amino acids. CDR1 and CDR2 (germline): GTSNPN, SVGIG (reference sequence). Trimming removed 1 base from V and 0 bases from J, with 4 bases in between. CDR3 region: CAWSGFSYNEQFF. In nucleotides, the CDR3 is TGTGCCTGGAGTGGATTCTCCTACAATGAGCAGTTCTTC.

CDR3: CASSSILGGYGYTF. DNA of the CDR3: TGTGCCAGCAGTTCCATCCTAGGAGGCTATGGCTACACCTTC. The chain joins TRBV28 to TRBJ1-2, with D uncertain. There are 14 residues in the CDR3. The V end was cut by 4 bases, the J end by 4 bases, with 13 bases between. CDR1 is MDHEN and CDR2 is SYDVKM in the germline V gene.

The rearrangement links TRBV10-1 to TRBJ1-2; TRBD1 is a possible D gene (6 bases). The CDR3 covers 16 residues. V was shortened by 9 bases and J by 3 bases, with 23 bases between the two germline ends. CDR1 is WNHNN and CDR2 is SYGVQD in the germline V gene (reference sequence). The DNA of the CDR3 is TGCGCCAGGGAGGGGGAGTCAGGGAGGCATTACTATGGCTACACCTTC. This encodes CAREGESGRHYYGYTF.

The rearrangement joins TRBV15 to TRBJ1-6, with D unclear. This CDR3 is 16 amino acids long. Germline loops: CDR1 LNHNV, CDR2 YYDKDF (reference sequence). V lost 3 bases to trimming and J lost 2 bases, with 11 bases between them. As DNA, the CDR3 is TGTGCCACCAGCAGTTCCGGGGTCCCCTATAATTCACCCCTCCACTTT. Amino acids: CATSSSGVPYNSPLHF.

The rearrangement uses TRBV5-4 and TRBJ1-2; D possibly corresponds to TRBD1 (5 bases). Per germline, CDR1 SGHNT and CDR2 YYREEE (reference sequence). V shed 2 bases and J shed 1 base, with 18 bases lying between them. This CDR3 region has 17 residues. The chain's CDR3 is CASSLSVEQAINYGYTF. The DNA of the CDR3 is TGTGCCAGCAGCTTAAGTGTTGAACAGGCCATTAACTATGGCTACACCTTC.

The gene calls are TRBV28 and TRBJ1-5, with TRBD1 as a possible D gene (5 bases). CDR3 length: 15 amino acids. V was clipped by 6 bases and J by 8 bases, with 20 bases between them. Looked up from germline, CDR1 is MDHEN and CDR2 is SYDVKM. CDR3 protein: CASRPHGSSREPQHF. The CDR3 coding sequence is TGTGCCAGCAGACCGCACGGGTCCTCCAGGGAGCCCCAGCATTTT.

V and J are TRBV28 and TRBJ2-7, with no clear D. Germline loops: CDR1 MDHEN, CDR2 SYDVKM. This CDR3 is built from 13 residues. V was cut by 5 bases and J by 1 base, with 9 bases left in between. The CDR3 here is CASSPRTSYEQYF. CDR3 bases: TGTGCCAGCAGTCCCAGGACGTCCTACGAGCAGTACTTC.

The CDR3 sequence is CASSSLYQETQYF. CDR3 bases: TGTGCCAGCAGCTCTCTCTACCAAGAGACCCAGTACTTC. V and J are TRBV9 and TRBJ2-5; the D is unclear. Germline CDR1 SGDLS, CDR2 YYNGEE. V dropped 4 bases and J dropped 0 bases, with 7 bases sitting between them. This CDR3 spans 13 amino acids.

The chain employs TRBV10-2 and TRBJ2-5; TRBD2 agrees at 7 bases. Per the germline V gene, CDR1 is WSHSY and CDR2 is SAAADI. CDR3 length: 14 amino acids. The junction had 11 bases not matched to a gene; V was cut back by 8 bases and J by 5 bases. The CDR3 nucleotides are TGCGCCAGCGGCGGTCTAGCGGTCCGTGAGACCCAGTACTTC. This gives the protein CASGGLAVRETQYF.

This clone is a singleton in its sample. In DNA form, the CDR3 reads TGTGCCAGCAGCTCTTGGTTAAACAATGAGCAGTTCTTC. It is translated as CASSSWLNNEQFF. The chain is built from TRBV11-3 and TRBJ2-1; no firm D call. V was trimmed by 4 bases and J by 5 bases, leaving 9 bases between them. Germline loops: CDR1 SGHNT, CDR2 YENEEA. CDR3 length: 13 amino acids.

DNA of the CDR3: TGTGCCAGCAGTTTCAGGGACTCCAATGAGCAGTTCTTC. Amino acid sequence: CASSFRDSNEQFF. The J gene is TRBJ2-1, the V gene TRBV6-6; the D gene is possibly TRBD2 (6 bases). This CDR3 spans 13 amino acids. Between the trimmed V and J ends, which lost 4 bases and 6 bases, there was a span of 10 bases. CDR1 is MNHNY, CDR2 SVGAGI, per germline (reference sequence).

The rearrangement joins TRBV4-1 to TRBJ2-1; D is unresolved. Trimming left V 1 base short and J 8 bases short, with 18 bases between. CDR1 MGHRA and CDR2 YSYEKL come from the germline V gene. This CDR3 spans 16 amino acids. CDR3 nucleotides: TGCGCCAGCAGCCAAGCCCGGTCTAGAGTCTTCCATGAGCAGTTCTTC. Amino acid sequence: CASSQARSRVFHEQFF.

This sequence joins TRBV4-1 and TRBJ2-5; TRBD2 might be the D (5 bases). The CDR3 is 14 residues long. Germline-derived CDR1 and CDR2 are MGHRA and YSYEKL. Trimming pared 0 bases from V and 3 bases from J, leaving 8 bases between. This chain's CDR3 is CASSQDLREETQYF. The DNA for the CDR3 is TGCGCCAGCAGCCAAGACCTGAGGGAAGAGACCCAGTACTTC.

The V call is TRBV4-2, the J call TRBJ2-7; TRBD1 agrees at 9 bases. The ends lost 3 bases at V and 6 bases at J; junction bases unmatched: 12. Germline V gene lookup returns CDR1 LGHNA and CDR2 YNFKEQ. The CDR3 has 16 residues. CDR3 protein: CASSHPTGTGIREQYF. CDR3 nucleotides: TGTGCCAGCAGCCACCCTACCGGGACAGGGATACGCGAGCAGTACTTC.

The CDR3 DNA follows: TGTGCCACCAGCAGAGATTTAAGACTAGCGGGGGGGCCAAATACGCAGTATTTT. It specifies CATSRDLRLAGGPNTQYF. This chain links TRBV15 with TRBJ2-3; 14 bases are a match to TRBD2. The germline V gene has CDR1 LNHNV and CDR2 YYDKDF (reference sequence). With V trimmed by 0 bases and J by 7 bases, 9 bases remained unmatched. The CDR3 sequence is 18 residues long.

For the CDR3, the DNA is TGTGCCAGCTCACCATTAGTAGGGAGAACTGAAGCTTTCTTT. It encodes CASSPLVGRTEAFF. The J gene is TRBJ1-1, the V gene TRBV18, with D unresolved. The CDR3 runs to 14 residues. Trimming shortened V by 2 bases and J by 5 bases, and 12 bases separated the two germline ends. The germline V gene encodes CDR1 KGHSH and CDR2 LQKENI. Full variable domain (missing parts from reference TRBV18 and TRBJ1-1): NAGVMQNPRHLVRRRGQEARLRCSPMKGHSHVYWYRQLPEEGLKFMVYLQKENIIDESGMPKERFSAEFPKEGPSILRIQQVVRGDSAAYFCASSPLVGRTEAFFGQGTRLTVV.

The chain couples TRBV7-3 to TRBJ2-2; no clear D. Germline loops: CDR1 SGHTA, CDR2 FQGTGA. The CDR3 runs to 13 residues. V lost 8 bases to trimming and J lost 1 base, with 8 bases between them. The CDR3 bases are TGTGCCAGCCGGCAAGGGAACACCGGGGAGCTGTTTTTT. It codes for CASRQGNTGELFF.

The V gene is TRBV4-1, the J gene TRBJ1-1; the D is unclear. Germline V CDR1 and CDR2: MGHRA, YSYEKL. This CDR3 has 12 amino acids. Deletions cut 0 bases from V and 7 bases from J, with 6 bases between. The CDR3 sequence is CASSQDEVEAFF. The CDR3 DNA sequence: TGCGCCAGCAGCCAAGATGAGGTTGAAGCTTTCTTT.

The chain employs TRBV30 and TRBJ1-5, with D unclear. This CDR3 contains 11 residues. Trimming took off 1 base at V and 9 bases at J, with 7 bases between the two ends. CDR1 is GTSNPN and CDR2 is SVGIG in the germline V gene (reference sequence). CDR3 protein: CAWSAGGPQHF. The CDR3 bases are TGTGCCTGGAGTGCCGGTGGGCCCCAGCATTTT. Full variable domain (rest looked up from reference TRBV30 and TRBJ1-5): SQTIHQWPATLVQPVGSPLSLECTVEGTSNPNLYWYRQAAGRGLQLLFYSVGIGQISSEVPQNLSASRPQDRQFILSSKKLLLSDSGFYLCAWSAGGPQHFGDGTRLSIL.

The chain is built from TRBV4-2 and TRBJ2-1; TRBD2 might be the D (5 bases). Germline CDR1 LGHNA, CDR2 YNFKEQ. The CDR3 extends over 14 amino acids. Trimming left V 3 bases short and J 4 bases short, with 10 bases between. CDR3 amino acids: CASSQSTGYNEQFF. CDR3 in DNA: TGTGCCAGCAGCCAGTCGACGGGGTACAATGAGCAGTTCTTC.